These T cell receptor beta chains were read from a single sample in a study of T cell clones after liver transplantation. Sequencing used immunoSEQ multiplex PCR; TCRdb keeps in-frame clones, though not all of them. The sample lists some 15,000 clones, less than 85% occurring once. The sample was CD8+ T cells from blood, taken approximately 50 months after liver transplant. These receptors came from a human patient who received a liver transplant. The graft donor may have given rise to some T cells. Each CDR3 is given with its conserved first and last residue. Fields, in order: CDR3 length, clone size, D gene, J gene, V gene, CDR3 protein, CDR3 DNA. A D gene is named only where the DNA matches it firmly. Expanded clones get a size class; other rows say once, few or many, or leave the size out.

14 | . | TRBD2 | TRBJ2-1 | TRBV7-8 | CASSLSGGFNEQFF | TGTGCCAGCAGCTTATCGGGGGGGTTCAATGAGCAGTTCTTC
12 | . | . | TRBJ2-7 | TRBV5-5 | CASSYTGYEQYF | TGTGCCAGCAGCTATACAGGCTACGAGCAGTACTTC
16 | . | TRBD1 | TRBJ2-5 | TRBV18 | CASSQDLDRENEAQYF | TGTGCCAGCTCACAGGATCTGGACAGGGAGAATGAGGCCCAGTACTTC
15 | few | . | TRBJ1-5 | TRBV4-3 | CASSQDGSGRQPQHF | TGCGCCAGCAGCCAAGATGGGTCAGGGAGACAGCCCCAGCATTTT
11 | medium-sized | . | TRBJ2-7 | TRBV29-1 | CSVTRGHEQYF | TGCAGCGTTACCAGGGGCCACGAGCAGTACTTC
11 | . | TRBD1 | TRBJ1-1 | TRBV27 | CASGQGSEAFF | TGTGCCAGTGGACAGGGGAGTGAAGCTTTCTTT
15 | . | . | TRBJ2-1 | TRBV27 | CASSSPQGRDNEQFF | TGTGCCAGCAGTTCCCCCCAGGGAAGGGACAATGAGCAGTTCTTC
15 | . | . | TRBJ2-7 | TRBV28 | CASSLNNRVAHEQYF | TGTGCCAGCAGTTTAAATAACAGGGTGGCCCACGAGCAGTACTTC
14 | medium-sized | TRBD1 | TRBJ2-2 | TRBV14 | CASSPQGAGGELFF | TGTGCCAGCAGCCCACAGGGGGCAGGCGGGGAGCTGTTTTTT
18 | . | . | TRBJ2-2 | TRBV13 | CASSFWGVQGSNTGELFF | TGTGCCAGCAGCTTTTGGGGGGTCCAGGGGTCGAACACCGGGGAGCTGTTTTTT
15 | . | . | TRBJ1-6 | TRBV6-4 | CASSPQGSGNSPLHF | TGTGCCAGCAGCCCCCAGGGATCGGGGAATTCACCCCTCCACTTT
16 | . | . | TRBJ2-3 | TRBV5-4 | CASSLESSYFTDTQYF | TGTGCCAGCAGCTTGGAGAGTAGCTACTTCACAGATACGCAGTATTTT
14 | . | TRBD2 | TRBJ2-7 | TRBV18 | CASSHGLAAYEQYF | TGTGCCAGCTCACATGGACTAGCGGCCTACGAGCAGTACTTC
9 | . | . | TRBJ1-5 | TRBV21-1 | CAGDQPQHF | TGTGCCGGGGATCAGCCCCAGCATTTT
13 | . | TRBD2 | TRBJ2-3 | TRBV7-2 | CASSTGGLNTQYF | TGTGCCAGCAGCACGGGGGGACTTAATACGCAGTATTTT
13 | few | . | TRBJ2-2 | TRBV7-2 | CASSPWNTGELFF | TGTGCCAGCAGCCCCTGGAACACCGGGGAGCTGTTTTTT
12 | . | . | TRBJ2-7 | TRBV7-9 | CASSLMKNEQYF | TGTGCCAGCAGCTTAATGAAAAACGAGCAGTACTTC
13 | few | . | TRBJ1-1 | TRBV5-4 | CASSFWLNTEAFF | TGTGCCAGCAGCTTTTGGCTGAACACTGAAGCTTTCTTT
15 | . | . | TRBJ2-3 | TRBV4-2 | CASSPDRLSTDTQYF | TGTGCCAGCAGCCCGGACAGACTTAGCACAGATACGCAGTATTTT
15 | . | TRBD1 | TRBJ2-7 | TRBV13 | CASSQEGQGPYEQYF | TGTGCCAGCAGCCAAGAGGGACAGGGCCCCTACGAGCAGTACTTC
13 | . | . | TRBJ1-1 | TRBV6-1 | CASSGPGMTEAFF | TGTGCCAGCAGTGGACCAGGGATGACGGAAGCTTTCTTT
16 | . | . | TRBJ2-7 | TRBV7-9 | CASSLIVGTSQYEQYF | TGTGCCAGCAGCTTAATCGTCGGGACTTCCCAGTACGAGCAGTACTTC
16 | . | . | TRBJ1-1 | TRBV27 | CASSPPPAGRGTEAFF | TGTGCCAGCAGTCCCCCGCCGGCAGGGAGGGGCACTGAAGCTTTCTTT
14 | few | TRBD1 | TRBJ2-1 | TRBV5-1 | CASSPWTGDNEQFF | TGCGCCAGCAGCCCGTGGACAGGGGACAATGAGCAGTTCTTC
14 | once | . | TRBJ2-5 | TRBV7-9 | CASSLEGWGETQYF | TGTGCCAGCAGCTTAGAGGGGTGGGGAGAGACCCAGTACTTC
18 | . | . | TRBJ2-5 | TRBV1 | CTSSPRRTSGTRLGTQYF | TGCACCAGCAGCCCAAGGCGTACTAGCGGGACCCGCTTGGGGACCCAGTACTTC
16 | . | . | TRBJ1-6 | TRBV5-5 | CASSPGGQGVLSPLHF | TGTGCCAGCTCCCCCGGGGGGCAGGGCGTATTATCACCCCTCCACTTT
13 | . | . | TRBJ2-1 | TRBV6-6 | CASTPGPYNEQFF | TGTGCCAGCACCCCGGGGCCCTACAATGAGCAGTTCTTC
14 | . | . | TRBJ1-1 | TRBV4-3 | CASSQEKLNTEAFF | TGCGCCAGCAGCCAAGAGAAGTTGAACACTGAAGCTTTCTTT
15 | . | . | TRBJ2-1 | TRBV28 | CASSSSTGMVDEQFF | TGTGCCAGCAGTTCCTCTACAGGGATGGTGGATGAGCAGTTCTTC